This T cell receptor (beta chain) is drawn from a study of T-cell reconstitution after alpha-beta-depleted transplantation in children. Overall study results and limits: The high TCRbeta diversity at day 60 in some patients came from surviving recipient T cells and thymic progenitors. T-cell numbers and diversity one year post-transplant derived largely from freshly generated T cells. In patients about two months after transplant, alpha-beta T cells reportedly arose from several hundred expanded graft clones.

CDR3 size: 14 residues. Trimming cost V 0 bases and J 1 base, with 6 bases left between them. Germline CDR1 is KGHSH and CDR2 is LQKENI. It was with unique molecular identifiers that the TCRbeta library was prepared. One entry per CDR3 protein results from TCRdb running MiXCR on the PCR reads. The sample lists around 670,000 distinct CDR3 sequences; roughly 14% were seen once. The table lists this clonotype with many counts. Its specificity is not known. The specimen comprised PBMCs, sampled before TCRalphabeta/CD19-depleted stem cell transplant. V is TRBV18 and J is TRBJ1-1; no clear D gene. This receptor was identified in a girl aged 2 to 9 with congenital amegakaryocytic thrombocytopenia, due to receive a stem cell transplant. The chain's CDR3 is CASSPPTTNTEAFF. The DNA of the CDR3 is TGTGCCAGCTCACCACCTACAACGAACACTGAAGCTTTCTTT.